One T cell receptor (beta chain) is described in this entry. These data belong to a study of blood T cell repertoires in COVID-19. Study-wide context: Collection of acute and convalescent COVID-19 samples took place in the United States, Italy and Spain. The cDNA or gDNA used as material had been derived from T cells, B-cell-depleted T cells, or PBMCs.

The CDR3 length is 15 residues. Trimming cost V 4 bases and J 2 bases; bases outside gene matches: 8. Germline lookup yields CDR1 SGHTA and CDR2 FQGNSA. In the original processing: Counts of nucleated cells, estimated from reference gene primer amplification, were obtained. Profiled with immunoSEQ multiplex PCR; TCRdb holds only in-frame clones, not every one. That table furnishes V, J and clone size, whereas the DNA furnished D and trimming. The profile covers approximately 60,000 clones, with about 76% appearing a single time and approximately 5.6% taken by the ten largest. The source material was peripheral blood. This TCR derives from a human donor in a cohort sampled during active COVID-19. The chain joins TRBV7-2 to TRBJ2-7; 7 positions agree with TRBD1. CDR3 region: CASSSTGQPTYEQYF. The CDR3 nucleotides read TGTGCCAGCAGCTCAACGGGACAGCCTACCTACGAGCAGTACTTC.